This T cell receptor beta chain was profiled in a study of cytomegalovirus exposure and HLA in healthy donors. Among the donors, all were healthy bone marrow donors. A word on this clone: The antigen is undetermined.

The germline V and J ends were trimmed by 3 bases and 1 base, with 16 bases remaining between them. The CDR3 extends over 16 amino acids. In germline, CDR1 is LGHNA, CDR2 YSLEER. PCR amplification relied on 60 Vbeta primers (plus 13 Jbeta primers). Some clones are missing from TCRdb's copy, which holds only in-frame ones; the method was immunoSEQ multiplex PCR. The sample includes 100,000 to 120,000 clones, nearly 15% of them seen just once. Overall study findings and caveats: With further analysis later on, most CMV-associated TCR beta chains appeared HLA-restricted.

The source material was PBMCs. The receptor comes from a female donor in good health and CMV-seronegative. The rearrangement links TRBV4-3 to TRBJ2-7; no firm D call. The CDR3 region has the DNA TGCGCCAGCAGCCACCGCCCCGAGCAAGCTTCCTACGAGCAGTACTTC. Protein: CASSHRPEQASYEQYF.